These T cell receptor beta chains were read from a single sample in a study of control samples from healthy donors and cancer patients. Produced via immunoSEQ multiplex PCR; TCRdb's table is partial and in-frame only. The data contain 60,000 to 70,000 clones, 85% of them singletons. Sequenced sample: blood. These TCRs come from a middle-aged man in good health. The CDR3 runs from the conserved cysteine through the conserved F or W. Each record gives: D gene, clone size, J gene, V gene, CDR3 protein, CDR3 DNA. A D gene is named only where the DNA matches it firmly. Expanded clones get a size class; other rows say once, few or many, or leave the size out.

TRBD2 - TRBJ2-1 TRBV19 CASSILNGRGQFF TGTGCCAGTAGTATTCTTAACGGGAGGGGGCAGTTCTTC
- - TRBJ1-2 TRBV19 CATLDPVRYGYTF TGTGCCACTTTAGACCCAGTTCGATATGGCTACACCTTC
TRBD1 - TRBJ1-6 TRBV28 CASSGQGYNSPLHF TGTGCCAGCAGTGGACAGGGATATAATTCACCCCTCCACTTT
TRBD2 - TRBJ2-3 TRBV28 CASSSSGSGDTQYF TGTGCCAGCAGTTCTAGCGGGAGTGGAGATACGCAGTATTTT
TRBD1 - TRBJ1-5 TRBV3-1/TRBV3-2 CASSLTGSNQPQHF TGTGCCAGCAGCCTGACAGGGAGCAATCAGCCCCAGCATTTT
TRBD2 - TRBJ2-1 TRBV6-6 CASSYPAAGAYNEQFF TGTGCCAGCAGTTACCCAGCAGCGGGAGCCTACAATGAGCAGTTCTTC
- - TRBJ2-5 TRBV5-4 CASRNERDQETQYF TGTGCCAGCAGAAACGAGCGGGACCAAGAGACCCAGTACTTC
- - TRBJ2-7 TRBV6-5 CASESSGTYEQYF TGTGCCAGCGAGTCAAGCGGAACATACGAGCAGTACTTC
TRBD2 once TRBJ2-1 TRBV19 CASRRKASGNEQFF TGTGCCAGTAGAAGAAAGGCTAGCGGAAATGAGCAGTTCTTC
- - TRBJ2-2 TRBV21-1 CASSKGRTSGSSNTGELFF TGTGCCAGCAGCAAAGGTCGGACTAGCGGGAGCTCGAACACCGGGGAGCTGTTTTTT
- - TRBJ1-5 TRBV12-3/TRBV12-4 CASGLEGQPQHF TGTGCCAGCGGGCTGGAGGGGCAGCCCCAGCATTTT
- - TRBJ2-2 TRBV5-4 CASSLERVAGELFF TGTGCCAGCAGCTTGGAGAGGGTAGCCGGGGAGCTGTTTTTT
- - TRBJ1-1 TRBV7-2 CASSLGVLTSEAFF TGTGCCAGCAGCTTAGGAGTATTAACTAGTGAAGCTTTCTTT
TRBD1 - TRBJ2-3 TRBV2 CASSARGRDTQYF TGTGCCAGCAGTGCCAGGGGGAGAGATACGCAGTATTTT
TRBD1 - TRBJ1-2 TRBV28 CASSFRDRHYYGYTF TGTGCCAGCAGTTTTCGGGACAGGCACTATTATGGCTACACCTTC
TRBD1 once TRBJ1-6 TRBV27 CASSLDRGLNNSPLHF TGTGCCAGCAGTTTAGACAGGGGCCTGAATAATTCACCCCTCCACTTT
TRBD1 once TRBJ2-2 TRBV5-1 CASSVPPPGGSNTGELFF TGCGCCAGCAGCGTACCACCGCCAGGGGGCTCGAACACCGGGGAGCTGTTTTTT
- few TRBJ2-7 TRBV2 CASRVETHEQYF TGTGCCAGCAGGGTCGAGACCCACGAGCAGTACTTC